This TCR beta chain originates from a study of blood T cell repertoires in COVID-19. Trimming cost V 1 base and J 0 bases, with 11 bases left between them. Per the germline V gene, CDR1 is SGHNT and CDR2 is YYREEE (reference sequence). The CDR3 has 17 residues. Generated by immunoSEQ multiplex PCR, the TCRdb table keeps only in-frame clones and is missing some. The repertoire holds hundreds of thousands of clones, with roughly nine tenths as singletons. The V gene is TRBV5-4, the J gene TRBJ2-6; TRBD1 is a possible D gene (6 bases). Sequencing was done on a sample of PBMCs or T cells enriched from blood (not recorded which). The receptor's source is a man in his 60s who had recovered from COVID-19. The CDR3 DNA sequence: TGTGCCAGCAGCTTGAGACAGGAAAGCTCTGGGGCCAACGTCCTGACTTTC. Protein: CASSLRQESSGANVLTF.